This paragraph covers one TCR beta chain sequence. The assay was immunoSEQ multiplex PCR, and TCRdb's table has in-frame clones only and misses some. The sample carries under 40,000 clones, about three quarters recorded once. The data were obtained in a study of OX40 agonist ivuxolimab in advanced cancers. Trimming pared 4 bases from V and 5 bases from J, leaving 12 bases between. The CDR3 spans 13 residues. Germline CDR1 reads SGHTA; CDR2 reads FQGTGA. The sequence came from an adult with an advanced solid tumor such as melanoma, head and neck, liver or kidney cancer. The material sequenced was CD4+ or CD8+ T cells sorted from blood, taken in a trial of the OX40 agonist ivuxolimab. This chain connects TRBV7-3 to TRBJ2-7; D possibly uses TRBD1 or TRBD2 (5 bases each). The CDR3 loop reads CASSSGTSDEQYF. As DNA, the CDR3 is TGTGCCAGCAGCTCCGGGACGAGCGACGAGCAGTACTTC.